A selection of T cell receptor beta chains follows, all from one sample in a study of Tregs in tolerant kidney transplant recipients. Only in-frame clones appear in the TCRdb table, and some are missing; sequencing was by immunoSEQ multiplex PCR. The table records some 70,000 clones, about 83% of them present only once. The sequencing sample was made of CD4+ T cells from blood. All receptors come from a human donor in good health. Both conserved end residues are part of each CDR3. A D gene is named only where the DNA matches it firmly. Where a row states a size, it is once, few, many or the class of an expanded clone; other rows omit it.

j_call v_call d_call clone_size cdr3_nt cdr3_aa
TRBJ2-6 TRBV5-4 . . TGTGCCAGCAGCTTGGGGCCGGCCTCTGGGGCCAACGTCCTGACTTTC CASSLGPASGANVLTF
TRBJ1-1 TRBV6-5 . . TGTGCCAGCAGTTATTCGGCCAGGGGTAACACTGAAGCTTTCTTT CASSYSARGNTEAFF
TRBJ1-1 TRBV30 TRBD1 . TGTGCCTGGAGTTGGGACAGGAACACTGAAGCTTTCTTT CAWSWDRNTEAFF
TRBJ1-6 TRBV30 . . TGTGCCTGGAGTGCCCGGACTAATTCACCCCTCCACTTT CAWSARTNSPLHF
TRBJ2-5 TRBV9 TRBD1 . TGTGCCAGCAGCCCGCGGGACAGGGAAGAGACCCAGTACTTC CASSPRDREETQYF
TRBJ1-3 TRBV30 . . TGTGCCTGGAGTGGGGGGTTCTCTGGAAACACCATATATTTT CAWSGGFSGNTIYF
TRBJ2-5 TRBV2 . . TGTGCCAGCAGTGAGACTCAAGAGACCCAGTACTTC CASSETQETQYF
TRBJ1-1 TRBV4-2 . . TGTGCCAGCAGCCAAGGGACAAACACTGAAGCTTTCTTT CASSQGTNTEAFF
TRBJ1-1 TRBV12-5 TRBD1 . TGTGCTAGTGGTCGGGACAGGCACACTGAAGCTTTCTTT CASGRDRHTEAFF
TRBJ1-2 TRBV7-9 TRBD1 few TGTGCCAGCAGGGGACAGGACTATGGCTACACCTTC CASRGQDYGYTF
TRBJ2-3 TRBV7-3 . . TGTGCCAGCAGCTTATTCTTGGGGGCGGGAGATACGCAGTATTTT CASSLFLGAGDTQYF
TRBJ2-5 TRBV7-9 TRBD1 once TGTGCCAGCAGCTTAAATTCAGGGGGAGAGACCCAGTACTTC CASSLNSGGETQYF
TRBJ2-3 TRBV18 . . TGTGCCAGCTCACCGTTCGGAGGCGCTAGCACAGATACGCAGTATTTT CASSPFGGASTDTQYF
TRBJ2-7 TRBV6-5 TRBD2 . TGTGCCAGCAGTTACCGGGGCGGGAGTAGGGGCGAGCAGTACTTC CASSYRGGSRGEQYF
TRBJ2-7 TRBV18 . once TGTGCCAGCTCGAACAGGGCAGCCGAGCAGTACTTC CASSNRAAEQYF
TRBJ1-5 TRBV7-9 . . TGTGCCAGCAGCCAAGCCCCTGAGCCCCAGCATTTT CASSQAPEPQHF